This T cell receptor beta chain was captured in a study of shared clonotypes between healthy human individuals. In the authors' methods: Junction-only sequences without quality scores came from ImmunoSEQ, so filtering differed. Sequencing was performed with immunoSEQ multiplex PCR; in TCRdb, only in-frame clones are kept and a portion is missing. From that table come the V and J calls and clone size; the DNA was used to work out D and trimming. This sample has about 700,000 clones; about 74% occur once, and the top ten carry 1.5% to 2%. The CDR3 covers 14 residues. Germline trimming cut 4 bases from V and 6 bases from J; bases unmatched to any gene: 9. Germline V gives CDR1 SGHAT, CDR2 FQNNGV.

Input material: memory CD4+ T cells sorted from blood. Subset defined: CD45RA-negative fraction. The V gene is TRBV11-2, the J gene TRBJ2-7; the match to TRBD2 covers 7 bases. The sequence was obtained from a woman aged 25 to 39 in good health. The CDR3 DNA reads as TGTGCCAGCAGCTCGCGGACTAGATCAGGCGAGCAGTACTTC. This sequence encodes CASSSRTRSGEQYF.